A single sample is the source of the 15 T cell receptor beta chains below, sequenced in a study of T-cell memory formation after mild COVID-19. MiXCR was run by TCRdb on the 5' RACE reads, yielding one entry per CDR3 protein. This sample has 110,000 to 150,000 distinct CDR3 sequences, with approximately 25% found just once. Sequenced: PBMCs or a T cell subset sorted from them (not recorded which). The receptors originated from an adult woman who had mild COVID-19 (a few samples of this study predate the infection). Cell type and time point are not known.

The V call is TRBV5-1, the J call TRBJ2-7; D is undetermined. This CDR3 has 13 amino acids. Germline V gives CDR1 SGHRS, CDR2 YFSETQ. V lost 7 bases, J lost 0 bases, and 11 bases lay in between. CDR3 sequence reads: CASAARFSYEQYF. The CDR3, as DNA: TGCGCCAGCGCTGCCCGGTTCTCCTACGAGCAGTACTTC.

CDR3 region: CASRDPGQKIYEQYF. DNA for the CDR3: TGTGCCAGCAGGGACCCGGGACAGAAGATCTACGAGCAGTACTTC. The rearrangement uses TRBV2 and TRBJ2-7, with TRBD1 matching 7 bases. The CDR3 covers 15 residues. Germline V gene sequence: CDR1 SNHLY, CDR2 FYNNEI. Trimming removed 6 bases from V and 3 bases from J; junction bases left unmatched: 11.

This clonotype has only a few counts. The chain has TRBV12-3 or TRBV12-4 and TRBJ1-3, with 9 nucleotides matching TRBD1. Trimming at V came to 6 bases and at J to 8 bases, leaving 11 bases not matched to a gene. CDR3 length: 15 amino acids. This CDR3 reads CASSRLDRGVDTIYF. The CDR3 bases are TGTGCCAGCAGCCGCCTGGACAGGGGAGTCGACACCATATATTTT.

The J gene is TRBJ2-1, the V gene TRBV5-6; 9 bases agree with TRBD2. This CDR3 contains 14 residues. The J segment lost 8 bases and the V segment lost 5 bases, leaving 8 bases of the junction unmatched. Germline-derived CDR1 and CDR2 are SGHDT and YYEEEE. The chain's CDR3 is CASRKGLASYEQFF. DNA for the CDR3: TGTGCCAGCAGAAAGGGACTAGCATCCTATGAGCAGTTCTTC. Based on the CDR3 plus reference TRBV5-6 and TRBJ2-1, the full variable domain is DAGVTQSPTHLIKTRGQQVTLRCSPKSGHDTVSWYQQALGQGPQFIFQYYEEEERQRGNFPDRFSGHQFPNYSSELNVNALLLGDSALYLCASRKGLASYEQFFGPGTRLTVL.

The V and J genes are TRBV25-1 and TRBJ1-3; D might be TRBD1 (6 bases). The CDR3 totals 16 residues. Looked up from germline, CDR1 is MGHDK and CDR2 is SYGVNS. V lost 5 bases to trimming and J lost 0 bases, with 14 bases between them. CDR3 residues: CASSWVQGHSGNTIYF. For the CDR3, the DNA is TGTGCCAGCAGTTGGGTACAGGGCCACTCTGGAAACACCATATATTTT. The full variable domain, completed using reference TRBV25-1 and TRBJ1-3, is EADIYQTPRYLVIGTGKKITLECSQTMGHDKMYWYQQDPGMELHLIHYSYGVNSTEKGDLSSESTVSRIRTEHFPLTLESARPSHTSQYLCASSWVQGHSGNTIYFGEGSWLTVV.

This sequence joins TRBV19 and TRBJ1-1; 9 bases fit TRBD1. Germline-derived CDR1 and CDR2 are LNHDA and SQIVND (reference sequence). J was trimmed by 3 bases and V by 4 bases; bases with no gene match: 6. The CDR3 length is 15 residues. CDR3 DNA sequence: TGTGCCAGTAGTAACGGGACAGGGTTGGACACTGAAGCTTTCTTT. Encoded protein: CASSNGTGLDTEAFF.

This chain uses TRBV3-1 with TRBJ2-1; TRBD2 agrees at 12 bases. The CDR3 length is 16 residues. Germline V gives CDR1 LGHDT, CDR2 YNNKEL (reference sequence). Trimming removed 1 base from V and 3 bases from J; junction bases left unmatched: 1. The CDR3 loop is CASSQGLAGVYNEQFF. CDR3 bases: TGTGCCAGCAGCCAAGGACTAGCGGGGGTCTACAATGAGCAGTTCTTC.

This clonotype was recorded a few times. The chain combines TRBV4-1 with TRBJ1-5; no definite D call. The CDR3 consists of 15 residues. Germline V gene sequence: CDR1 MGHRA, CDR2 YSYEKL. The germline V and J ends were trimmed by 3 bases and 0 bases, with 9 bases remaining between them. The CDR3 sequence is CASSQESYSNQPQHF. CDR3 coding DNA: TGCGCCAGCAGCCAGGAGAGTTATAGCAATCAGCCCCAGCATTTT.

This clonotype was seen a few times. This sequence joins TRBV6-5 and TRBJ1-1, with D perhaps TRBD1 (6 bases). Germline CDR1 and CDR2: MNHEY and SVGAGI. Trimming removed 2 bases at V and 1 base at J, with 8 bases between. The CDR3 runs to 14 residues. The CDR3 region has the DNA TGTGCCAGCAGTTACGGACAGCCGAACACTGAAGCTTTCTTT. Its protein is CASSYGQPNTEAFF.

The V and J genes are TRBV4-1 and TRBJ2-7; 9 nucleotides match TRBD1. The CDR3 runs to 14 residues. Germline V CDR1 and CDR2: MGHRA, YSYEKL. J was trimmed by 5 bases and V by 4 bases; bases with no gene match: 6. CDR3 amino acids: CASSPGQGFNEQYF. In DNA form, the CDR3 reads TGCGCCAGCAGCCCGGGACAGGGATTCAACGAGCAGTACTTC.

This sequence joins TRBV6-5 and TRBJ2-7; perhaps D is TRBD1 or TRBD2 (5 bases each). CDR3 length: 17 amino acids. The germline CDR1 and CDR2 sequences are MNHEY and SVGAGI. Trimming took off 6 bases at V and 2 bases at J, with 23 bases between the two ends. The CDR3 DNA reads TGTGCCAGCAGCCCTATCTGGGGGATAACGGTAACCTACGAGCAGTACTTC. Translation: CASSPIWGITVTYEQYF.

This clonotype was seen many times. The chain carries TRBV6-2 or TRBV6-3 and TRBJ1-1; D remains unclear. The CDR3 loop spans 12 amino acids. From germline, CDR1 is MNHEY and CDR2 SVGEGT. V dropped 6 bases and J dropped 2 bases, with 7 bases sitting between them. Here the CDR3 DNA reads TGTGCCAGCAGCTGGACCAACACTGAAGCTTTCTTT. Protein: CASSWTNTEAFF.

The CDR3 spells CASRNAGGPDTQYF. The CDR3 DNA sequence: TGCGCCAGCAGGAATGCGGGGGGGCCAGATACGCAGTATTTT. The V and J genes are TRBV5-1 and TRBJ2-3, with TRBD2 matching 9 bases. The CDR3 runs to 14 residues. The V gene end was trimmed by 5 bases and the J gene end by 4 bases; junction bases not matched to a gene: 5. From germline, CDR1 is SGHRS and CDR2 YFSETQ.

The gene calls are TRBV27 and TRBJ2-3; D not resolved. The V end was cut by 6 bases, the J end by 2 bases, with 9 bases between. The germline V gene encodes CDR1 MNHEY and CDR2 SMNVEV (reference sequence). The CDR3 contains 13 residues. The CDR3 DNA is TGTGCCAGCAGACTGCCTAACACAGATACGCAGTATTTT. Amino acids: CASRLPNTDTQYF.

J is TRBJ2-7 and V is TRBV20-1; 8 bases align to TRBD2. Germline trimming cut 0 bases from V and 3 bases from J; bases unmatched to any gene: 7. From germline, CDR1 is DFQATT and CDR2 SNEGSKA (reference sequence). CDR3 length: 15 residues. The CDR3: CSARDPRTSNYEQYF. As DNA, the CDR3 is TGCAGTGCTAGAGATCCCAGGACTAGCAACTACGAGCAGTACTTC.